This T cell receptor (beta chain) stems from a study of T cell responses to AZD1222 COVID-19 vaccine. Remarks on this clone: Antigen: not known.

Study-wide findings and caveats: Repertoire sampling happened only post peak T cell response. In the spike-specific TCR repertoire, nearly half reportedly target unmutated variant regions. Spike was spanned by vaccine-associated CD4 TCRs, which were dominant at 160-218 and 743-854. Females made up more of the donors, who were largely white British, and clonal diversity may have come out too low.

Assay: immunoSEQ multiplex PCR; the TCRdb copy retains only in-frame clones and omits some. The data hold more than 90,000 clones, with approximately 90% observed a single time. The clonotype originates from an adult who received the AZD1222 COVID-19 vaccine. Material: peripheral blood, obtained 28 days after the second AZD1222 dose.

The CDR3 protein is CAISGGVNQPQHF. CDR3 DNA: TGTGCCATCAGTGGAGGGGTCAATCAGCCCCAGCATTTT. The gene calls are TRBV10-3 and TRBJ1-5; D possibly corresponds to TRBD1 (5 bases). Trimming removed 4 bases at V and 3 bases at J, with 7 bases between. This CDR3 region has 13 residues. Germline V gene lookup returns CDR1 ENHRY and CDR2 SYGVKD.